The T cell receptor (beta chain) described here comes from a study of OX40 agonist ivuxolimab in advanced cancers. Study-level background: It was ivuxolimab, an agonistic anti-OX40 (CD134) antibody, that patients were treated with.

The CDR3 consists of 14 residues. Between the trimmed V and J ends, which lost 7 bases and 0 bases, there was a span of 10 bases. CDR1 MNHNY and CDR2 SVGAGI come from the germline V gene (reference sequence). This clone was detected only once. Sequenced by immunoSEQ multiplex PCR; TCRdb stores in-frame clones only, minus some. In the table there are tens of thousands of clones, approximately 87% of which are singletons. The receptor comes from an adult with an advanced solid tumor such as melanoma, head and neck, liver or kidney cancer. The sample consisted of CD4+ or CD8+ T cells sorted from blood, taken in a trial of the OX40 agonist ivuxolimab. The V and J genes are TRBV6-6 and TRBJ1-5; D is undetermined. CDR3 amino acids: CASKEAYSNQPQHF. The CDR3, as DNA: TGTGCCAGCAAAGAGGCTTATAGCAATCAGCCCCAGCATTTT.